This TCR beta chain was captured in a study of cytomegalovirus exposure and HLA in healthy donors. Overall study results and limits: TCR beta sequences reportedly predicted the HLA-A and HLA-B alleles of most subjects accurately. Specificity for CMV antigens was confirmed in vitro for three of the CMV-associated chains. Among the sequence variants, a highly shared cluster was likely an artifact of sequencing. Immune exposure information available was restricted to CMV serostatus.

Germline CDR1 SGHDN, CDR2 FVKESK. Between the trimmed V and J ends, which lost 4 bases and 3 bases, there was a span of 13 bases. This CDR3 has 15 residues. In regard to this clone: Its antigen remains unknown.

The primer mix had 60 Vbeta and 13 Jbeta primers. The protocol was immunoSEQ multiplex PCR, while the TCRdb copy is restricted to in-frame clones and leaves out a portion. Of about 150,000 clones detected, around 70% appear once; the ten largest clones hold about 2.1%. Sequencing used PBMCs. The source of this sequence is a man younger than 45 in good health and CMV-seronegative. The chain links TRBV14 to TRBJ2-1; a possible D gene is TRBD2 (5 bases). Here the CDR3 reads CASSPMRGLYNEQFF. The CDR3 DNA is TGTGCCAGCAGCCCGATGAGAGGGCTCTACAATGAGCAGTTCTTC.